This T cell receptor beta chain was documented in a study of human T cells and chemical hapten exposure. One entry per CDR3 protein, called by TCRdb with MiXCR from the RACE reads. The table lists 150,000 to 200,000 distinct CDR3 sequences, roughly a quarter of them singletons, with approximately 2.3% in the top ten. Time point defined: patch test 3, about 24 weeks after DPC sensitization. Treatment: therapeutic diphenylcyclopropenone sensitization with weekly scalp DPC. The sample consisted of whole blood, taken in connection with sensitization to the hapten diphenylcyclopropenone (DPC). The clonotype was recovered from a young woman with alopecia areata. Some clones in this sample may be carry-over from other donors' samples.

The chain's CDR3 is CASSLSWKFRQETQYF. The CDR3 DNA reads as TGTGCCAGCAGTCTCAGCTGGAAGTTCCGTCAAGAGACCCAGTACTTC. The rearrangement joins TRBV28 to TRBJ2-5, with D hard to call. This CDR3 comprises 16 residues. Looked up from germline, CDR1 is MDHEN and CDR2 is SYDVKM. V was shortened by 5 bases and J by 2 bases, with 18 bases between the two germline ends.